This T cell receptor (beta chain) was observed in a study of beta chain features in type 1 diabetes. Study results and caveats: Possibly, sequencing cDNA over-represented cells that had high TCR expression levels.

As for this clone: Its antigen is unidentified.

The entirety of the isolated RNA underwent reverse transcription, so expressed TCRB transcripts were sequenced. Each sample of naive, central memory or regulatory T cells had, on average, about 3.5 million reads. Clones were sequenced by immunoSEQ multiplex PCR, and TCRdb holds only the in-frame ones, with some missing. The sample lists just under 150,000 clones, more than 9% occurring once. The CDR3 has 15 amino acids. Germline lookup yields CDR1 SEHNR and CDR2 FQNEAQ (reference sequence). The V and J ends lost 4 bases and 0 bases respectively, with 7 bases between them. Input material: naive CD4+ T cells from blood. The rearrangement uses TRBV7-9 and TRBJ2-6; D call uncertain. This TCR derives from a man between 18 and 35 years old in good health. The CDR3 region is CASSSGGSGANVLTF. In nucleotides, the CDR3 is TGTGCCAGCAGCTCAGGTGGCTCTGGGGCCAACGTCCTGACTTTC.